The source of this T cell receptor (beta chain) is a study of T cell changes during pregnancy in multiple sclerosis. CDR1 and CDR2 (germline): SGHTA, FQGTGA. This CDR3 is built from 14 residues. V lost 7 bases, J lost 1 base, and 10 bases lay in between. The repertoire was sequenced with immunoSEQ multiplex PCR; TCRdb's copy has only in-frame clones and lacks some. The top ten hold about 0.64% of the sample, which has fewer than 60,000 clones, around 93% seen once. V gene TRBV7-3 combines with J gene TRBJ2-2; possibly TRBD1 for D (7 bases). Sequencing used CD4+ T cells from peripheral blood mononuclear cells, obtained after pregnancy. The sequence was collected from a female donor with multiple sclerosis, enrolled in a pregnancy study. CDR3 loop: CASTQGGNTGELFF. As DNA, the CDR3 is TGTGCCAGCACCCAGGGGGGGAACACCGGGGAGCTGTTTTTT.